Described below is a single T cell receptor beta chain sequence and its context. The antigen is unknown. The data originate from a study of cytomegalovirus exposure and HLA in healthy donors. In the PCR, 60 Vbeta and 13 Jbeta primers were used. Using immunoSEQ multiplex PCR, the repertoire was profiled, and TCRdb retains in-frame clones only, with some absent. The top ten clones hold about 2.9% of a sample with around 160,000 clones, around 79% of them seen once. Overall study results and limits: Most TCR sequences were seen very rarely across donors, but some public TCRs occurred in many. Reportedly, TCR beta sequences accurately predicted HLA-A and HLA-B alleles in most subjects. Within an earlier analysis, most TCR beta V segments proved productive either about 90% or about 30% of the time.

At sampling all donors were nominally healthy, likely with unrecorded immune exposures. V was cut by 4 bases and J by 6 bases, with 9 bases left in between. The CDR3 spans 12 residues. Germline lookup yields CDR1 SGHAT and CDR2 FQNNGV. This chain connects TRBV11-2 to TRBJ1-2; D perhaps matches TRBD1 (6 bases). This receptor was obtained from a man aged 35-49 years in good health and CMV-seropositive. Sequencing was done on a sample of PBMCs. The CDR3 spells CASSSRGDGYTF. The CDR3 bases are TGTGCCAGCAGCTCCAGGGGAGATGGCTACACCTTC.